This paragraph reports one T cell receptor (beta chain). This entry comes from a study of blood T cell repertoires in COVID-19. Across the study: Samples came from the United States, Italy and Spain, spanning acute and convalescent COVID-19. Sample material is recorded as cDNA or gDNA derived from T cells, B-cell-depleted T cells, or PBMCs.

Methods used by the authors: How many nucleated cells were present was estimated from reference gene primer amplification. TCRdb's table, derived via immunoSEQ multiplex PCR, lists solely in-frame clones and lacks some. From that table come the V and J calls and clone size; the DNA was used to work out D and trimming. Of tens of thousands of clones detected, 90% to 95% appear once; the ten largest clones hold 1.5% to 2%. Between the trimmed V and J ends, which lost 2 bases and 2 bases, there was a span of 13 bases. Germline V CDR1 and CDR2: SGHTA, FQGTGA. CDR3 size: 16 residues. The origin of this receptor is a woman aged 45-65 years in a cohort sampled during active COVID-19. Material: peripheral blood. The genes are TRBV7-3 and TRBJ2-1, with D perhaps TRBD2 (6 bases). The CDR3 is CASSLVPGDPYNEQFF. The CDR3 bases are TGTGCCAGCAGCTTAGTCCCGGGAGATCCCTACAATGAGCAGTTCTTC. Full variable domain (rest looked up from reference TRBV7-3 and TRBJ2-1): GAGVSQTPSNKVTEKGKYVELRCDPISGHTALYWYRQSLGQGPEFLIYFQGTGAADDSGLPNDRFFAVRPEGSVSTLKIQRTERGDSAVYLCASSLVPGDPYNEQFFGPGTRLTVL.